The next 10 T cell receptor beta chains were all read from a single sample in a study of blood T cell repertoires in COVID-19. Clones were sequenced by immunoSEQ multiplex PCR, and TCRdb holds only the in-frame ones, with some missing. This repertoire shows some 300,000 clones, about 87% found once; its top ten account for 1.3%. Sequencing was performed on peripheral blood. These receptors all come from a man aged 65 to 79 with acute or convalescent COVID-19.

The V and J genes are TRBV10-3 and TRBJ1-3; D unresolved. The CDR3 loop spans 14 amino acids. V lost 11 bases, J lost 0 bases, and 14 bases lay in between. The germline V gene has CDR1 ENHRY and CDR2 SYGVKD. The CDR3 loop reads CAARSPSSGNTIYF. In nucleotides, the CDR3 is TGTGCCGCCCGGTCCCCGAGCTCTGGAAACACCATATATTTT.

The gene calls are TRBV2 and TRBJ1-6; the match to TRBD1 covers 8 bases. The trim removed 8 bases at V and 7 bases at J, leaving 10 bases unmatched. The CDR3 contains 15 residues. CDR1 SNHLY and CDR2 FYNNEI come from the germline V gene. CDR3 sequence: CASSKDRAGNSPLHF. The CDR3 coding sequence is TGTGCCAGCTCGAAGGACAGGGCTGGGAATTCACCCCTCCACTTT.

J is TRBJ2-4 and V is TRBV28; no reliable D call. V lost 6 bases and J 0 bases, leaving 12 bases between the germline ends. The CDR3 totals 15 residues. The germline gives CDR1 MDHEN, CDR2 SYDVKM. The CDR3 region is CASSPVQVAKNIQYF. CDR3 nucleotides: TGTGCCAGCAGCCCCGTTCAGGTAGCCAAAAACATTCAGTACTTC.

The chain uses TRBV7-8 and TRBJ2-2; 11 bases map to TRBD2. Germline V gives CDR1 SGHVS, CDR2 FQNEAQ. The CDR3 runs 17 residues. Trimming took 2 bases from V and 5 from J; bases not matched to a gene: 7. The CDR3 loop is CASSLQLAGVGTGELFF. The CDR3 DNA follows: TGTGCCAGCAGCTTACAACTAGCGGGAGTGGGGACCGGGGAGCTGTTTTTT. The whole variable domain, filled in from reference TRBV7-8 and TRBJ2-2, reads GAGVSQSPRYKVAKRGQDVALRCDPISGHVSLFWYQQALGQGPEFLTYFQNEAQLDKSGLPSDRFFAERPEGSVSTLKIQRTQQEDSAVYLCASSLQLAGVGTGELFFGEGSRLTVL.

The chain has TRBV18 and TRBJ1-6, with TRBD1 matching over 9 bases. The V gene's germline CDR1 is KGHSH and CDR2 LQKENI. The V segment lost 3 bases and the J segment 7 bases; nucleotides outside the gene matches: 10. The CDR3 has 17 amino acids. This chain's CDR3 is CASSPYGRTGVNSPLHF. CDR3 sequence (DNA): TGTGCCAGCTCACCGTACGGTCGGACAGGGGTCAATTCACCCCTCCACTTT.

CDR3 amino acids: CATSRDPRGNTEAFF. The CDR3 DNA reads as TGTGCCACCAGCAGAGATCCACGGGGGAACACTGAAGCTTTCTTT. The chain carries TRBV15 and TRBJ1-1; D remains unclear. V lost 0 bases, J lost 1 base, and 9 bases lay in between. CDR3 size: 15 residues. From germline, CDR1 is LNHNV and CDR2 YYDKDF (reference sequence). The complete variable domain, with remaining parts taken from reference TRBV15 and TRBJ1-1, reads DAMVIQNPRYQVTQFGKPVTLSCSQTLNHNVMYWYQQKSSQAPKLLFHYYDKDFNNEADTPDNFQSRRPNTSFCFLDIRSPGLGDTAMYLCATSRDPRGNTEAFFGQGTRLTVV.

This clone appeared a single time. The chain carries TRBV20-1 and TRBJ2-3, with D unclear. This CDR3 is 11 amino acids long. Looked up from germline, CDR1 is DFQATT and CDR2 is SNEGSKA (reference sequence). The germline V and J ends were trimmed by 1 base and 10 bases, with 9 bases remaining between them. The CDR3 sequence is CSARGSGSQYF. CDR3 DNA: TGCAGTGCTAGAGGCTCAGGTTCGCAGTATTTT.

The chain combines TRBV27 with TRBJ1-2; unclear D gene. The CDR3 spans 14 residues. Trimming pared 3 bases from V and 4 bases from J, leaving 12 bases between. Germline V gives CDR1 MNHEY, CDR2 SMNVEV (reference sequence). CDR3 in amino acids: CASSFAGRGYGYTF. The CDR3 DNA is TGTGCCAGCAGTTTCGCCGGGAGAGGCTATGGCTACACCTTC.

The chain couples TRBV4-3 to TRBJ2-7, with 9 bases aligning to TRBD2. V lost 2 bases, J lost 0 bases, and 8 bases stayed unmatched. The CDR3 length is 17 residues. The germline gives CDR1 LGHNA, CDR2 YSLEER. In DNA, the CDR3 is TGCGCCAGCAGCCAAAGAGCGGGGGGTCTTGGCTCCTACGAGCAGTACTTC. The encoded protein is CASSQRAGGLGSYEQYF.

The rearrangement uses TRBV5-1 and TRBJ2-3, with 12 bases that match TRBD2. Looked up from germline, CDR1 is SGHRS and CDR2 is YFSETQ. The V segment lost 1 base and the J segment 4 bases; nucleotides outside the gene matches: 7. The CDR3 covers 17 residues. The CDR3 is CASSLSGLAGGSDTQYF. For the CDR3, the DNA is TGCGCCAGCAGCTTGTCAGGGCTAGCGGGAGGGTCAGATACGCAGTATTTT.